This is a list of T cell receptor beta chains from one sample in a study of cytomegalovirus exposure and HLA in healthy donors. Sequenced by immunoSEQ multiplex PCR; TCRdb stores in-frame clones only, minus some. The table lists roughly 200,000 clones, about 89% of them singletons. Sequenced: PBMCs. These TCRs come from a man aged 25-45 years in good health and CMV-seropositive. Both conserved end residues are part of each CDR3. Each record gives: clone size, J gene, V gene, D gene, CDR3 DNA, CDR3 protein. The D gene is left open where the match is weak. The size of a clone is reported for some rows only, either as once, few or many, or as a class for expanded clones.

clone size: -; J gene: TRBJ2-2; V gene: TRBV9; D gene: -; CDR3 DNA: TGTGCCAGCAGCGTAAACACCGGGGAGCTGTTTTTT; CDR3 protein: CASSVNTGELFF
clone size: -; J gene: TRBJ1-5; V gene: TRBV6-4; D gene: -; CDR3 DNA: TGTGCCAGCAGTGAAGGACCTTATCAGCCCCAGCATTTT; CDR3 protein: CASSEGPYQPQHF
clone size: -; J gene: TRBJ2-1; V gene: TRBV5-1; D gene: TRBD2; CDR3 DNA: TGCGCCAGCAGCCCCTCACTAGCGGGAGGGGTGTATGAGCAGTTCTTC; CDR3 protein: CASSPSLAGGVYEQFF
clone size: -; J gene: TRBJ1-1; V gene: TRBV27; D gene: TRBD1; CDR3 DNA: TGTGCCAGCAGTCCATGGGCGACAGGGGGCCGGGAAGCTTTCTTT; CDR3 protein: CASSPWATGGREAFF
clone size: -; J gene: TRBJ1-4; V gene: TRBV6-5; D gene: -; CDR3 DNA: TGTGCCAGCAGTTATTCCCTAAGGCCTAATGAAAAACTGTTTTTT; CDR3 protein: CASSYSLRPNEKLFF
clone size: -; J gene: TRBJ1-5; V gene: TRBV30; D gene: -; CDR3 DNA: TGTGCCTGGAGTGTTGGACTGGGTCGGATACCCCAGCATTTT; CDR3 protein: CAWSVGLGRIPQHF
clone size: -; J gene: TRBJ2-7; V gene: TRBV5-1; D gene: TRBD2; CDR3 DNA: TGCGCCAGCAGCTTTGGACTAGCGGGAGGGCCAGGCGAGCAGTACTTC; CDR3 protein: CASSFGLAGGPGEQYF
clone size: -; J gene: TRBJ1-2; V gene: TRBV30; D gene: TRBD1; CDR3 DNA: TGTGCCTGGAGTCCCAACAGGGGGGATGGCTACACCTTC; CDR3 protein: CAWSPNRGDGYTF
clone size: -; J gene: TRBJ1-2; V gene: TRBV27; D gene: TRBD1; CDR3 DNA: TGTGCCAGCAGCCCCGACAGGGCCGTCCCGGAGACTAACTATGGCTACACCTTC; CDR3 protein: CASSPDRAVPETNYGYTF
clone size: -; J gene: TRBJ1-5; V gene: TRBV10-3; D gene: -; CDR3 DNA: TGTGCCATCAGCCCCGGAAATCAGCCCCAGCATTTT; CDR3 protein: CAISPGNQPQHF
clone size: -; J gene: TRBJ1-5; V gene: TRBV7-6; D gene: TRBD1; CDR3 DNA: TGTGCCAGCAGCCGGGGACAGGGAATTATCCAGCCCCAGCATTTT; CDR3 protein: CASSRGQGIIQPQHF
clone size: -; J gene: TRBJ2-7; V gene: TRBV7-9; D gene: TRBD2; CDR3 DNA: TGTGCCAGCAGCAAAGGGACTAGCGGGAGTTACGAGCAGTACTTC; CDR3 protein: CASSKGTSGSYEQYF
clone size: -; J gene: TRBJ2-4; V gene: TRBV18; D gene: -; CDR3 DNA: TGTGCCAGCTCACCGGGGACGATCATAGCCAAAAACATTCAGTACTTC; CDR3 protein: CASSPGTIIAKNIQYF
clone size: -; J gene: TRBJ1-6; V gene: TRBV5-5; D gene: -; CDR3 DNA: TGTGCCAGCAGACTCTCCGAGACGGTTAGCTCCTATAATTCACCCCTCCACTTT; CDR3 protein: CASRLSETVSSYNSPLHF
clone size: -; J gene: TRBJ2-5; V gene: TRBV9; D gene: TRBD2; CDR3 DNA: TGTGCCAGCAGCGCCGGGACTAGCGGGGAAGAGACCCAGTACTTC; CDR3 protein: CASSAGTSGEETQYF
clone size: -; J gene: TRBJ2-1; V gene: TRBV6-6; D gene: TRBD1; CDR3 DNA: TGTGCCAGCAGTGGGGACAGGGGGCAGGGGAATGAGCAGTTCTTC; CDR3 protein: CASSGDRGQGNEQFF
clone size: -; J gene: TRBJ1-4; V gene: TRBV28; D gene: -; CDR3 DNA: TGTGCCACCAGAATCACAGCGAATGAGAAACTGTTTTTT; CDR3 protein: CATRITANEKLFF
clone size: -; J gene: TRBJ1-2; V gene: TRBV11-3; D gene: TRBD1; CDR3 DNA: TGTGCCAGCAGCTCAGGGACAGCCGATTTAACCGGCTACACCTTC; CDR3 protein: CASSSGTADLTGYTF
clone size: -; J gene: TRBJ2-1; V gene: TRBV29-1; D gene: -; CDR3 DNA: TGCAGCGCCGCAGGCAATGAGCAGTTCTTC; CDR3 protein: CSAAGNEQFF
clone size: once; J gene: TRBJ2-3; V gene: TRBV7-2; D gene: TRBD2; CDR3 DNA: TGTGCCAGCAGCTTCTTGGCGGGGGGGCCGAGAGATACGCAGTATTTT; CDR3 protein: CASSFLAGGPRDTQYF